The clone carrying this TCR beta chain came up many times. This specimen comes from a study of T cells in Graves' hyperthyroidism and ophthalmopathy. Trimming removed 2 bases at V and 3 bases at J, with 11 bases between. Germline CDR1 is SNHLY and CDR2 is FYNNEI. This CDR3 region has 14 residues. Researchers took RNA transcripts and amplified the TCR beta CDR3 regions from them. The HTBI set primed first-round TCR CDR3 RT-PCR. TCRdb analysed the multiplex PCR reads with MiXCR anew, one entry per CDR3 protein. The sample shows about 640,000 distinct CDR3 sequences, 20% of them seen only once. The chain carries TRBV2 and TRBJ2-7; tentative D call: TRBD2 (6 bases). This receptor was identified in a man aged 30 to 39 with Graves' ophthalmopathy. Sequences were obtained from blood. The CDR3 loop reads CASSESEGYYEQYF. The DNA of the CDR3 is TGTGCCAGCAGTGAATCGGAGGGTTACTACGAGCAGTACTTC.